Listed below are T cell receptor beta chains from one sample, sequenced in a study of T cell repertoires in cytomegalovirus infection. Each CDR3 protein gets one entry after TCRdb re-called the reads with MiXCR. The repertoire includes 310,000 or so distinct CDR3 sequences, about a sixth of them detected once, and 12% sits in the top ten. The sample was PBMCs. The receptor source for this set is a human donor in good health (CMV status not recorded). Some clones in this sample may be carry-over from other donors' samples. CDR3s include the opening cysteine and the closing phenylalanine or tryptophan. D genes are given only for firm matches. Size is omitted from some rows. Given values are once, few, many or a class for expanded clones.

v_gene,j_gene,d_gene,len,abundance,CDR3nt,CDR3aa
TRBV18,TRBJ1-4,.,13,few,TGTGCCAGCTCAAGGGGCGAGGATGAAAAACTGTTTTTT,CASSRGEDEKLFF
TRBV18,TRBJ2-7,TRBD1,14,few,TGTGCCAGCTCACCGGGACAGTCAACCTACGAGCAGTACTTC,CASSPGQSTYEQYF
TRBV7-2,TRBJ2-4,TRBD2,16,many,TGTGCCAGCAGCTGGATCCCCGGGGGGGGTGCAAACATTCAGTACTTC,CASSWIPGGGANIQYF
TRBV20-1,TRBJ2-3,.,13,once,TGCAGTGAGTTCCAGGAGGCCGGAGATACGCAGTATTTT,CSEFQEAGDTQYF
TRBV5-1,TRBJ2-5,.,16,.,TGCGCCAGCAGCTACGGAGCCGGGCTTACGCAAGAGACCCAGTACTTC,CASSYGAGLTQETQYF
TRBV7-2,TRBJ1-2,.,15,many,TGTGCCAGCAGCTTATCAGGACCACTACCCTATGGCTACACCTTC,CASSLSGPLPYGYTF
TRBV12-3/TRBV12-4,TRBJ2-1,TRBD2,15,many,TGTGCCGTTCGGACTAGCGGGGGGAATTACAATGAGCAGTTCTTC,CAVRTSGGNYNEQFF
TRBV24-1,TRBJ2-6,.,14,many,TGTGCCACCAGTGACCGCTCTGGGGCCAACGTCCTGACTTTC,CATSDRSGANVLTF
TRBV2,TRBJ2-1,.,11,.,TGTGCCAGCAGTCGGGGTGGCAGGCAGTTCTTC,CASSRGGRQFF
TRBV5-4,TRBJ2-7,.,17,few,TGTGCCAGCAGCTTCGGGGCGTCAGGCGCAGTCTCCTACGAGCAGTACTTC,CASSFGASGAVSYEQYF
TRBV25-1,TRBJ1-6,.,14,few,TGTGCCAGCAGGCCGAGGGGCAGTAATTCACCCCTCCACTTT,CASRPRGSNSPLHF
TRBV12-3/TRBV12-4,TRBJ1-5,.,15,few,TGTGCCAGCAATGGGGGGAGCATAGGCAATCAGCCCCAGCATTTT,CASNGGSIGNQPQHF
TRBV5-6,TRBJ2-1,.,15,many,TGTGCCAGCAGCTTGGAACAGGGTTGGGGGAATGAGCAGTTCTTC,CASSLEQGWGNEQFF
TRBV29-1,TRBJ1-4,.,13,.,TGCAGCGTTGATAAGGCAGGCAACGGAAAACTGTTTTTT,CSVDKAGNGKLFF
TRBV12-3/TRBV12-4,TRBJ2-1,TRBD2,12,.,TGTGCCAGCAGTTTTTGGGGGGGTGAGCAGTTCTTC,CASSFWGGEQFF
TRBV7-6,TRBJ1-2,.,15,few,TGTGCCAGCAGCGGAACATGGACAGCTAACTATGGCTACACCTTC,CASSGTWTANYGYTF
TRBV20-1,TRBJ2-7,.,12,few,TGCAGTGCTAGACCCCCCCGAGGAGAGCAGTACTTC,CSARPPRGEQYF
TRBV9,TRBJ1-2,.,14,.,TGTGCCAGCAGCGCCCAAGTCTTTAACTATGGCTACACCTTC,CASSAQVFNYGYTF
TRBV20-1,TRBJ2-3,.,14,.,TGCAGTGCTAGAGAATTTAAGCTTGGGGATACGCAGTATTTT,CSAREFKLGDTQYF
TRBV20-1,TRBJ2-3,.,14,.,TGCAGTGCTAGCGTAGGGGGTAGCACAGATACGCAGTATTTT,CSASVGGSTDTQYF
TRBV6-1,TRBJ1-1,.,12,.,TGTGCCAGCAGTGAATTCGGCACTGAAGCTTTCTTT,CASSEFGTEAFF
TRBV27,TRBJ1-5,TRBD1,15,.,TGTGCCAGCAGTGCCGGGACAGGGCTGAGGCAGCCCCAGCATTTT,CASSAGTGLRQPQHF
TRBV20-1,TRBJ2-7,TRBD2,16,few,TGCAGTGCCAGGACAGACAGGACTAGCGGGGTCTACGAGCAGTACTTC,CSARTDRTSGVYEQYF
TRBV28,TRBJ2-5,.,17,once,TGTGCCAGCAGTTTAGTAGGGGGGGGCGACCGTCAAGAGACCCAGTACTTC,CASSLVGGGDRQETQYF
TRBV28,TRBJ2-5,.,15,.,TGTGCCAGCAGTTTTCTTTCGACGACTCAAGAGACCCAGTACTTC,CASSFLSTTQETQYF
TRBV12-3/TRBV12-4,TRBJ1-5,.,15,few,TGTGCCAGCAGTTTTTGGGAGGGGCTCAATCAGCCCCAGCATTTT,CASSFWEGLNQPQHF
TRBV28,TRBJ1-1,.,15,.,TGTGCCAGCAGTAAACCTAATACAGGGAGGACTGAAGCTTTCTTT,CASSKPNTGRTEAFF
TRBV6-4,TRBJ2-3,TRBD2,15,many,TGTGCCAGCAGCCCTAGGGGACTAGAAGGAGATACGCAGTATTTT,CASSPRGLEGDTQYF
TRBV7-8,TRBJ2-5,.,15,few,TGTGCCAGCAGCCCGTATGGGACTCACCAAGAGACCCAGTACTTC,CASSPYGTHQETQYF
TRBV20-1,TRBJ1-1,.,13,few,TGCAGTGCACCGGGGGTATCGGACACTGAAGCTTTCTTT,CSAPGVSDTEAFF
TRBV20-1,TRBJ2-7,.,14,.,TGCAGTGCTACCGGGGGGCCTGACTCGGGCGAGCAGTACTTC,CSATGGPDSGEQYF
TRBV29-1,TRBJ1-2,.,12,.,TGCAGCGTAAGGACAGCCCGTGGTGGCTACACCTTC,CSVRTARGGYTF
TRBV10-3,TRBJ2-1,.,13,.,TGTGCCATCTCGGGAGCCCCCTACAATGAGCAGTTCTTC,CAISGAPYNEQFF
TRBV5-1,TRBJ2-7,.,15,once,TGCGCCAGCAGCCCGGGCAACAGCGCCCTTGGGGAGCAGTACTTC,CASSPGNSALGEQYF
TRBV6-1,TRBJ2-7,.,13,.,TGTGCCAGCAGTTATGACGGTTTAGGCGAGCAGTACTTC,CASSYDGLGEQYF
TRBV12-3/TRBV12-4,TRBJ2-7,.,14,few,TGTGCCAGCAGTTTACAGCCTATCGGGTACGAGCAGTACTTC,CASSLQPIGYEQYF
TRBV7-8,TRBJ1-1,.,14,.,TGTGCCAGCAGCTTAGGGACACAGGGTCCTGAAGCTTTCTTT,CASSLGTQGPEAFF
TRBV4-1,TRBJ2-3,TRBD1,18,few,TGCGCCAGCAGCCAAGGTTGGGGAACAGGGGGCATAACAGATACGCAGTATTTT,CASSQGWGTGGITDTQYF
TRBV7-2,TRBJ2-5,TRBD2,17,many,TGTGCCAGCAGCCCTTGGGGACTAGCGGGGGGGCAAGAGACCCAGTACTTC,CASSPWGLAGGQETQYF
TRBV28,TRBJ2-7,.,13,few,TGTGCCAGCACGACGGGTAAAGCCTACGAGCAGTACTTC,CASTTGKAYEQYF
TRBV19,TRBJ1-1,.,15,.,TGTGCCAGTAGTCCTCCTCCCTGGGGCCGCACTGAAGCTTTCTTT,CASSPPPWGRTEAFF
TRBV19,TRBJ1-5,TRBD1,17,many,TGTGCCAGTAGGGAAGGACAGGGGGGAGATAGCAATCAGCCCCAGCATTTT,CASREGQGGDSNQPQHF
TRBV4-1,TRBJ1-5,.,14,.,TGCGCCAGCAACGAACAGAGCGGCACAGATACGCAGCATTTT,CASNEQSGTDTQHF
TRBV28,TRBJ1-6,.,15,.,TGTGCCAGCAGTTTTTGGGGTACAGAAAATTCACCCCTCCACTTT,CASSFWGTENSPLHF
TRBV20-1,TRBJ2-7,TRBD2,13,.,TGCAGTCCAACGGGAGGGCCCGTAGACGAGCAGTACTTC,CSPTGGPVDEQYF
TRBV28,TRBJ2-2,.,14,.,TGTGCCAGCAGTTCGGGGTCGAACACCGGGGAGCTGTTTTTT,CASSSGSNTGELFF
TRBV9,TRBJ1-2,.,12,few,TGTGCCAGCAGCGACCCAGGGTACGGCTACACCTTC,CASSDPGYGYTF
TRBV7-9,TRBJ2-7,.,11,.,TGTGCCAGCCGCTCGGCTTACGAGCAGTACTTC,CASRSAYEQYF